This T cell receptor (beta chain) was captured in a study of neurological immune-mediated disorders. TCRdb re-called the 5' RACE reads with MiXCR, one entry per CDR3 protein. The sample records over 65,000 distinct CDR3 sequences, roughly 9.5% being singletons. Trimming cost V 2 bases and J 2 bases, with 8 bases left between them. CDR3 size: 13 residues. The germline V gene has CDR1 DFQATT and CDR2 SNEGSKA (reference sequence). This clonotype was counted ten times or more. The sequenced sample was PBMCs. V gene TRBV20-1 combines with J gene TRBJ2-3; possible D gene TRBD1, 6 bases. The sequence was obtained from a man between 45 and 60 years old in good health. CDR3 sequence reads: CSARRTVTDTQYF. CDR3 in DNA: TGCAGTGCTAGACGGACAGTCACAGATACGCAGTATTTT.